This is a list of T cell receptor beta chains from one sample in a study of T-cell reconstitution after alpha-beta-depleted transplantation in children. TCRdb fed the PCR reads into MiXCR, producing one record per CDR3 protein. This sample carries more than 500,000 distinct CDR3 sequences, approximately 10% of them seen once, and the ten largest clones take about 14%. The source material was PBMCs, mostly from graft donor cells, sampled 180 days after TCRalphabeta/CD19-depleted stem cell transplant. All receptors derive from a female patient aged 2 to 10 who had a stem cell transplant for aplastic anemia, so the T cells may come from the graft donor. Each CDR3 is given without its conserved first and last residue. The D gene is left open where the match is weak.

TRBJ2-7 TRBD1 TRBV5-1 ASSLGGQGVSDEQY
TRBJ2-2 NA TRBV6-6 ASTADSTGELF
TRBJ2-5 TRBD2 TRBV7-9 ASGDYSRETQY
TRBJ2-3 NA TRBV20-1 SARLVEGNTDTQY
TRBJ1-5 NA TRBV30 AWSVRSPRSNQPQH
TRBJ2-2 TRBD1 TRBV19 ASSIVRDRPGAGELF
TRBJ2-7 NA TRBV27 ASSLMGAIPYEQY
TRBJ1-1 TRBD1 TRBV13 ASSHRDRGLNTEAF
TRBJ2-3 NA TRBV10-3 ATNPQGMGTDTQY
TRBJ2-2 NA TRBV20-1 SAPATGSSTGELF
TRBJ2-7 NA TRBV3-1 ASSQDLNPAYEQY
TRBJ1-5 NA TRBV29-1 SVASGTHSNQPQH
TRBJ2-1 TRBD2 TRBV24-1 ATSELAASGSTDEQF
TRBJ2-2 NA TRBV20-1 SARAKTGELF
TRBJ2-7 NA TRBV27 ASSFMGPGSYEQY
TRBJ2-7 NA TRBV11-1 ASSSFNEQY
TRBJ1-2 NA TRBV2 ASSRNRENYGYT